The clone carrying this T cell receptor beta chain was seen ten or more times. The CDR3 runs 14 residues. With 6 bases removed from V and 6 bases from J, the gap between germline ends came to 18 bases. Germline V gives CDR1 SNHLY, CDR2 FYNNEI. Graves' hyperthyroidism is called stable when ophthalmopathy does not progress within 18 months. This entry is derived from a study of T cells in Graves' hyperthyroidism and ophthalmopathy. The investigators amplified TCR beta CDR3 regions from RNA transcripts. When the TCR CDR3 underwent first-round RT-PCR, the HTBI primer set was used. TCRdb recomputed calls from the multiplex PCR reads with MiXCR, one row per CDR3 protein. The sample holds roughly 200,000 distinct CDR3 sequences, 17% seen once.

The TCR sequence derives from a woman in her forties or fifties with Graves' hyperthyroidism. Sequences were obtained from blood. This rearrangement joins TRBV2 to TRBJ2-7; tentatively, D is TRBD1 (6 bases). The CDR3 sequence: CASRRQALAAEQYF. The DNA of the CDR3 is TGTGCCAGCAGGCGACAGGCGTTGGCTGCCGAGCAGTACTTC.